These T cell receptor beta chains were read from a single sample in a study of CXCR3-negative and CXCR3-positive naive CD8 T cells. TCRdb reprocessed the 5' RACE reads and keeps a single row for each CDR3 protein, giving no DNA. This sample's table reports 90,000 to 100,000 distinct CDR3 sequences. The sample consisted of naive CXCR3- CD8+ T cells from blood. The receptors stem from a human donor in good health. Some clones in this sample may be carry-over from other donors' samples. The CDR3 runs from the conserved cysteine through the conserved F or W.

J gene | V gene | CDR3 protein
TRBJ2-3 | TRBV28 | CASSWGPGSPTDTQYF
TRBJ1-2 | TRBV7-2 | CASTFGGQGGYTF
TRBJ2-1 | TRBV20-1 | CSASNLGAYNEQFF
TRBJ2-1 | TRBV28 | CASSFEAGGPDEQFF
TRBJ2-1 | TRBV5-1 | CASKLTGVGAYNEQFF
TRBJ1-1 | TRBV29-1 | CSVDAGTMNTEAFF
TRBJ2-1 | TRBV7-3 | CASSSGNSYNEQFF
TRBJ1-1 | TRBV4-1 | CASSQEQGNEAFF
TRBJ2-2 | TRBV2 | CATLGQGITGELFF
TRBJ2-3 | TRBV27 | CASSFLLAGGTDTQYF
TRBJ2-7 | TRBV4-1 | CASSQETGLIYEQYF
TRBJ2-1 | TRBV7-9 | CASSFGDGEQFF